Below, one TCR beta chain is given with its context. The table came from immunoSEQ multiplex PCR; TCRdb's copy has only in-frame clones and leaves some out. The repertoire consists of roughly 14,000 clones, with around 88% occurring once and the leading ten covering 15% to 20%. The length of the CDR3 is 14 residues. Germline values: CDR1 SGHDT, CDR2 YYEEEE. Trimming took 0 bases from V and 8 from J, leaving 9 bases between them. The data were obtained in a study of blood T cell repertoires in COVID-19. Study summary: Acute and convalescent COVID-19 samples came from the United States, Italy and Spain. T cells, B-cell-depleted T cells, or PBMCs provided the cDNA or gDNA that served as material.

The receptor was isolated from a human donor in a cohort sampled during active COVID-19. The J gene is TRBJ1-6, the V gene TRBV5-6; D is possibly TRBD1 (6 bases). Sequencing input: peripheral blood. CDR3 in amino acids: CASSLVRGHSPLHF. In DNA, the CDR3 is TGTGCCAGCAGCTTGGTCAGGGGACATTCACCCCTCCACTTT.